The 12 T cell receptor beta chains presented below share a single source sample, sequenced in a study of blood T cells in healthy people across ages. A second PCR of about 7 to 12 cycles used a sample-barcoded 5' primer and a J-beta primer mix. TCRdb re-called the 5' RACE reads with MiXCR, one entry per CDR3 protein. This sample has approximately 580,000 distinct CDR3 sequences, with 24% found just once. The same data also went into a second study, on T cells of mothers and their children.

Sequenced sample: blood. These receptors were obtained from a boy younger than 18 in good health.

The CDR3, as DNA: TGTGCCAGCAGTTCCCAAAGGGAGGGCTCCTACGAGCAGTACTTC. This encodes CASSSQREGSYEQYF. This sequence joins TRBV25-1 and TRBJ2-7; 7 bases match TRBD2. The CDR3 length is 15 residues. Germline CDR1 MGHDK, CDR2 SYGVNS. V was pared by 5 bases and J by 0 bases, with 7 bases of the junction left unmatched.

This clonotype was counted only a few times. CDR3 region: CASSLSRGSYGYTF. In DNA form, the CDR3 reads TGTGCCAGCAGTTTATCTCGGGGTTCCTATGGCTACACCTTC. The V call is TRBV27, the J call TRBJ1-2; D not resolved. With 0 bases removed from V and 4 bases from J, the gap between germline ends came to 9 bases. This CDR3 spans 14 amino acids. From germline, CDR1 is MNHEY and CDR2 SMNVEV (reference sequence).

This sequence joins TRBV27 and TRBJ2-3; 12 bases agree with TRBD2. CDR3 length: 18 amino acids. The V gene end was trimmed by 2 bases and the J gene end by 0 bases; junction bases not matched to a gene: 6. The V gene's germline CDR1 is MNHEY and CDR2 SMNVEV (reference sequence). For the CDR3, the DNA is TGTGCCAGCAGTTTACCTAGCGGGAGGGCCGGGAGCACAGATACGCAGTATTTT. This sequence encodes CASSLPSGRAGSTDTQYF.

V and J are TRBV6-1 and TRBJ2-7, with 9 nucleotides matching TRBD1. Germline CDR1 MNHNS, CDR2 SASEGT. The CDR3 has 15 amino acids. Unmatched junction bases numbered 6, after V lost 3 bases and J lost 3 bases. The CDR3 DNA reads as TGTGCCAGCAGTGACGGGGGACAGGGCCACTACGAGCAGTACTTC. Translation: CASSDGGQGHYEQYF.

This clonotype was picked up many times. The CDR3 spells CSVVARLAGDAQETQYF. In DNA, the CDR3 is TGCAGCGTTGTAGCCCGACTAGCGGGAGATGCCCAAGAGACCCAGTACTTC. The chain has TRBV29-1 and TRBJ2-5, with TRBD2 identical over 12 bases. V dropped 4 bases and J dropped 1; count of bases not matched to a gene: 10. The CDR3 contains 17 residues. CDR1 SQVTM and CDR2 ANQGSEA come from the germline V gene.

The genes are TRBV12-3 or TRBV12-4 and TRBJ1-2; TRBD1 agrees at 10 bases. V lost 7 bases to trimming and J lost 7 bases; unmatched junction nucleotides: 9. The CDR3 sequence is 14 residues long. The CDR3 DNA is TGTGCCAGCAAAAGACAGGGGGCGCTTACTGGCTACACCTTC. Its protein product is CASKRQGALTGYTF.

The genes are TRBV7-8 and TRBJ2-5; 8 bases agree with TRBD1. This CDR3 has 15 amino acids. The V segment lost 4 bases and the J segment 0 bases; nucleotides outside the gene matches: 4. Germline loops: CDR1 SGHVS, CDR2 FQNEAQ. The DNA for the CDR3 is TGTGCCAGCAGCTCCAACAGGGGGAACCAAGAGACCCAGTACTTC. It codes for CASSSNRGNQETQYF.

A few counts support this clonotype. This chain joins TRBV20-1 and TRBJ2-5; 7 nucleotides match TRBD2. The J call may be wrong; the DNA end is better matched by TRBJ2-1. CDR1 DFQATT and CDR2 SNEGSKA come from the germline V gene (reference sequence). The CDR3 contains 15 residues. The CDR3 region has the DNA TGCAGTGCTAGAGGTCTGCGCGGGAGAACATATGAGCAGTTCTTC. Protein: CSARGLRGRTYEQFF.

This clonotype has only a few counts. The chain carries TRBV28 and TRBJ2-4; D may correspond to TRBD1 or TRBD2 (5 bases each). Germline lookup yields CDR1 MDHEN and CDR2 SYDVKM. V lost 5 bases and J lost 8, with 19 bases in between. There are 15 residues in the CDR3. CDR3 bases: TGTGCCAGCAGTCCCGGGACCCGGGAAATCGACATTCAGTACTTC. Its protein product is CASSPGTREIDIQYF.

The sample holds a few counts of this clonotype. The chain employs TRBV6-5 and TRBJ2-5, with D perhaps matching TRBD2 (6 bases). Trimming took 0 bases from V and 2 from J, leaving 16 bases between them. The CDR3 has 17 residues. CDR1 is MNHEY, CDR2 SVGAGI, per germline. CDR3 loop: CASSYSDFGGRQETQYF. The CDR3 nucleotides are TGTGCCAGCAGTTACTCGGACTTCGGGGGTCGGCAAGAGACCCAGTACTTC.

The J gene is TRBJ2-1, the V gene TRBV12-3 or TRBV12-4; 7 bases map to TRBD2. The J segment lost 5 bases and the V segment lost 7 bases, leaving 5 bases of the junction unmatched. The CDR3 is 13 amino acids. The CDR3 loop is CASTTGRNNEQFF. CDR3 nucleotides: TGTGCCAGCACCACCGGGAGGAACAATGAGCAGTTCTTC.

The rearrangement joins TRBV7-2 to TRBJ1-5, with D hard to call. Trimming removed 1 base from V and 5 bases from J, with 3 bases in between. Germline lookup yields CDR1 SGHTA and CDR2 FQGNSA. This CDR3 has 12 residues. This CDR3 is CASSLVYQPQHF. The CDR3 DNA sequence: TGTGCCAGCAGCTTAGTGTATCAGCCCCAGCATTTT.